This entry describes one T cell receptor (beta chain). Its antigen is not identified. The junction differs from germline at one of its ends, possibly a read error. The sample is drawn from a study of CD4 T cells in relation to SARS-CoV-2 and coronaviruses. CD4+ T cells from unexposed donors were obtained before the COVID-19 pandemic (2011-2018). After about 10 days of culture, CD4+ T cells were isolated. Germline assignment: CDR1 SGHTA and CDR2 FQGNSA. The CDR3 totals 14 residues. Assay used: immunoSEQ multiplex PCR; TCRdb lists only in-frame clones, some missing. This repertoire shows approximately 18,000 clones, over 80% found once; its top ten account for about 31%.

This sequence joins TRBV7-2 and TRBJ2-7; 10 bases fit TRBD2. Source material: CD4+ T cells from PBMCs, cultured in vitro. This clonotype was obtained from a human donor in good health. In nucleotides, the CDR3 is TGTGCCAGCAGCCTAGCGGGGGTGCAATACGAGCAGTACTTC. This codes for CASSLAGVQYEQYF. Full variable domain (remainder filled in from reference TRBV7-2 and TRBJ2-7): GAGVSQSPSNKVTEKGKDVELRCDPISGHTALYWYRQSLGQGLEFLIYFQGNSAPDKSGLPSDRFSAERTGGSVSTLTIQRTQQEDSAVYLCASSLAGVQYEQYFGPGTRLTVT.